These T cell receptor beta chains were read from a single sample in a study of cytomegalovirus exposure and HLA in healthy donors. The protocol was immunoSEQ multiplex PCR, while the TCRdb copy is restricted to in-frame clones and leaves out a portion. The sample lists about 120,000 clones; around 74% were seen once. The sample was PBMCs. The receptors come from a man aged 55 to 70 in good health and CMV-seropositive. The CDR3 runs from the conserved cysteine through the conserved F or W. A D gene is named only where the DNA matches it firmly. Clone sizes are given selectively: once, few, many, or a class where the clone is expanded.

abundance,v_gene,d_gene,j_gene,CDR3nt,CDR3aa
.,TRBV7-6,TRBD2,TRBJ2-3,TGTGCCAGCAGCCAGACTAGCTCCGCAGATACGCAGTATTTT,CASSQTSSADTQYF
.,TRBV28,.,TRBJ1-1,TGTGCCAGCAGGGGGACACACACTGAAGCTTTCTTT,CASRGTHTEAFF
.,TRBV11-2,.,TRBJ1-1,TGTGCCAGCAGCTTAACACAATTGAACACTGAAGCTTTCTTT,CASSLTQLNTEAFF
.,TRBV30,.,TRBJ2-2,TGTGCCGCATTCTATATGGGTATAGGGGCCGGGGAGCTGTTTTTT,CAAFYMGIGAGELFF
.,TRBV18,TRBD2,TRBJ2-7,TGTGCCAGCTCACCCCCGACTAGCGCGTTCTACGAGCAGTACTTC,CASSPPTSAFYEQYF
once,TRBV5-4,TRBD1,TRBJ1-2,TGTGCCAGCAGCCAAGGGGACAGGGGGCGCTTCTATGGCTACACCTTC,CASSQGDRGRFYGYTF
.,TRBV7-9,TRBD1,TRBJ2-3,TGTGCCAGCACAAGGGACAGGGTCACAGATACGCAGTATTTT,CASTRDRVTDTQYF
.,TRBV11-3,TRBD2,TRBJ2-5,TGTGCCAGCAGCTTCCTGACCCTAGCGGGAGACGGAGAGACCCAGTACTTC,CASSFLTLAGDGETQYF
.,TRBV6-5,.,TRBJ2-1,TGTGCCAGCAGTTACTCGATGTTTGGAGAGTTCGGTGAGCAGTTCTTC,CASSYSMFGEFGEQFF
.,TRBV4-2,TRBD2,TRBJ2-3,TGTGCCAGCAGCCAAGCGGGGGGAGGAGCGGGAGGAGTAGATACGCAGTATTTT,CASSQAGGGAGGVDTQYF
once,TRBV2,.,TRBJ1-2,TGTGCCAGCAGTGTCGCGACAGCCTCCTTCTATGGCTACACCTTC,CASSVATASFYGYTF
.,TRBV11-3,.,TRBJ2-5,TGTGCCAGCAGCTTTAACGGGGAGACCCAGTACTTC,CASSFNGETQYF
.,TRBV27,.,TRBJ2-2,TGTGCCAGCAGTTTATCTTGGGGGGACGGGGAGCTGTTTTTT,CASSLSWGDGELFF
once,TRBV4-1,.,TRBJ1-5,TGCGCCAGCAGCCAAGATTCGAGTTTTTATGGCAATCAGCCCCAGCATTTT,CASSQDSSFYGNQPQHF
.,TRBV9,TRBD2,TRBJ2-7,TGTGCCAGCAGCCCCCGGGGTAGCGGGAGCTCAGGGCAGTACTTC,CASSPRGSGSSGQYF
few,TRBV7-3,TRBD2,TRBJ2-7,TGTGCCAGCAGCTTACTAGCGGGAGGGCCCCACTCCTACGAGCAGTACTTC,CASSLLAGGPHSYEQYF
.,TRBV18,.,TRBJ1-1,TGTGCCAGCTCCCCCAATGACCGGGGTGCGGCGAACACTGAAGCTTTCTTT,CASSPNDRGAANTEAFF
.,TRBV27,.,TRBJ2-7,TGTGCCACCTTTAGACGGACAGACCCTTACGAGCAGTACTTC,CATFRRTDPYEQYF
.,TRBV2,.,TRBJ1-2,TGTGCCAGCCGCGGCGAGGGCGGGGGTGGCTACACCTTC,CASRGEGGGGYTF
.,TRBV7-8,.,TRBJ2-1,TGTGCCAGCAGCTTAGAGCGGGACAGGTCCGGGGACTCCTACAATGAGCAGTTCTTC,CASSLERDRSGDSYNEQFF